Presented here are 19 T cell receptor beta chains from one specimen sequenced in a study of T cells after yellow fever vaccination. TCRdb recomputed calls from the 5' RACE reads with MiXCR, one row per CDR3 protein. Seen here are approximately 250,000 distinct CDR3 sequences, around 5.3% observed once, and the top ten hold 2.5% to 4%. The material was CD4+ T cells sorted from PBMCs, obtained on the day of the yellow fever booster vaccination. These receptor sequences come from a man aged 18 to 30 who received the YFV17D yellow fever vaccine.

This rearrangement joins TRBV18 to TRBJ2-5; D not certain. Germline V lookup: CDR1 KGHSH, CDR2 LQKENI. Trimming took 2 bases from V and 2 from J, leaving 12 bases between them. CDR3 size: 15 residues. CDR3 DNA: TGTGCCAGCTCACCAATGACTGGCACACAAGAGACCCAGTACTTC. Protein: CASSPMTGTQETQYF.

This clonotype came up many times. V is TRBV6-1 and J is TRBJ1-5; D is perhaps TRBD1 (5 bases). With 7 bases removed from V and 7 bases from J, the gap between germline ends came to 14 bases. Germline loops: CDR1 MNHNS, CDR2 SASEGT. The CDR3 totals 13 residues. The CDR3 loop reads CASTTGLVQPQHF. The CDR3 nucleotides read TGTGCCAGCACGACGGGGCTGGTACAGCCCCAGCATTTT.

This clonotype was counted a single time. The chain couples TRBV7-2 to TRBJ1-5; perhaps TRBD1 as D (5 bases). CDR1 is SGHTA and CDR2 is FQGNSA in the germline V gene. V shed 5 bases and J shed 3 bases, with 8 bases lying between them. This CDR3 spans 13 amino acids. The CDR3 loop is CASSRDLNQPQHF. The DNA for the CDR3 is TGTGCCAGCAGCCGGGACCTCAATCAGCCCCAGCATTTT.

The chain links TRBV25-1 to TRBJ2-7; D is possibly TRBD1 or TRBD2 (5 bases each). The CDR3 is 14 residues long. Germline CDR1 reads MGHDK; CDR2 reads SYGVNS. V was trimmed by 4 bases and J by 7 bases, leaving 17 bases between them. CDR3 in amino acids: CASSGTGAPGEQYF. The CDR3 DNA reads TGTGCCAGCAGTGGTACCGGGGCTCCGGGGGAGCAGTACTTC.

This chain joins TRBV6-6 and TRBJ2-5, with no clear D. V was pared by 7 bases and J by 5 bases, with 20 bases between. Looked up from germline, CDR1 is MNHNY and CDR2 is SVGAGI (reference sequence). The CDR3 is 15 residues long. The DNA for the CDR3 is TGTGCCAGCACCTCATACTGGACGTCTCAGGAGACCCAGTACTTC. It codes for CASTSYWTSQETQYF.

This clonotype was seen ten or more times. This chain uses TRBV7-9 with TRBJ2-3; weak D call: TRBD2 (6 bases). V dropped 1 base and J dropped 0 bases, with 17 bases sitting between them. The germline V gene has CDR1 SEHNR and CDR2 FQNEAQ (reference sequence). This CDR3 has 18 amino acids. The CDR3 is CASSLGLDWGTSTDTQYF. The CDR3 DNA follows: TGTGCCAGCAGCTTAGGACTAGATTGGGGCACTAGCACAGATACGCAGTATTTT.

This clonotype was counted a few times. J is TRBJ1-2 and V is TRBV12-3 or TRBV12-4, with D tentatively TRBD1 (6 bases). Trimming pared 6 bases from V and 2 bases from J, leaving 10 bases between. The CDR3 totals 13 residues. CDR3 sequence: CASRGQTNYGYTF. The CDR3 DNA is TGTGCCAGCAGAGGACAGACGAACTATGGCTACACCTTC.

This clonotype was seen only a few times. This chain links TRBV5-1 with TRBJ2-7, with a weak D call TRBD2 (6 bases). Germline CDR1 and CDR2: SGHRS and YFSETQ. The CDR3 covers 15 residues. Trimming took 0 bases from V and 7 from J, leaving 17 bases between them. CDR3 protein: CASSLAPGLLIEQYF. The CDR3 DNA follows: TGCGCCAGCAGCTTGGCCCCCGGACTACTTATTGAGCAGTACTTC.

This clonotype was counted between two and nine times. The chain links TRBV15 to TRBJ2-5; D is unresolved. V was trimmed by 0 bases and J by 3 bases, leaving 2 bases between them. Germline CDR1 is LNHNV and CDR2 is YYDKDF (reference sequence). The CDR3 has 12 amino acids. The CDR3 is CATSRDEETQYF. The CDR3 nucleotides are TGTGCCACCAGCAGAGATGAAGAGACCCAGTACTTC.

This clonotype was observed many times. The gene calls are TRBV12-3 or TRBV12-4 and TRBJ2-5; tentative D call: TRBD2 (5 bases). This CDR3 is built from 14 residues. The V gene lost 4 bases and the J gene lost 2 bases, with 11 bases spanning the gap. CDR3 nucleotides: TGTGCCAGCAGTTGGAGGTCGGGTCAAGAGACCCAGTACTTC. It codes for CASSWRSGQETQYF.

The J gene is TRBJ1-1, the V gene TRBV2; D may be TRBD1 (5 bases). Germline assignment: CDR1 SNHLY and CDR2 FYNNEI. Trimming cost V 3 bases and J 2 bases, with 10 bases left between them. The CDR3 extends over 14 amino acids. CDR3 sequence (DNA): TGTGCCAGCAGTGACTGGCAGGGCAACACTGAAGCTTTCTTT. Protein: CASSDWQGNTEAFF.

This chain links TRBV11-2 with TRBJ2-1, with D perhaps TRBD2 (6 bases). This CDR3 contains 15 residues. CDR1 is SGHAT, CDR2 FQNNGV, per germline. With 3 bases removed from V and 10 bases from J, the gap between germline ends came to 19 bases. For the CDR3, the DNA is TGTGCCAGCAGCTTTGGGGGACTCAGGCTAGAGGAGCAGTTCTTC. Its translation is CASSFGGLRLEEQFF.

The genes are TRBV6-6 and TRBJ2-7; maybe TRBD2 (5 bases). There are 14 residues in the CDR3. V was shortened by 4 bases and J by 0 bases, with 10 bases between the two germline ends. In germline, CDR1 is MNHNY, CDR2 SVGAGI (reference sequence). CDR3 DNA: TGTGCCAGCAGTTTAAGTAGCGTCTCCTACGAGCAGTACGTC. It yields the protein CASSLSSVSYEQYV.

The rearrangement uses TRBV5-6 and TRBJ1-5; D ambiguous. Per germline, CDR1 SGHDT and CDR2 YYEEEE. This CDR3 comprises 14 residues. The ends were cut back, 4 bases at V and 7 bases at J, with 15 bases in the middle. CDR3 in amino acids: CASSRITSRQPQHF. CDR3 bases: TGTGCCAGCAGCCGAATAACTTCGCGGCAGCCCCAGCATTTT.

The J gene is TRBJ2-6, the V gene TRBV5-1; no clear D. There are 16 residues in the CDR3. Trimming took off 0 bases at V and 0 bases at J, with 7 bases between the two ends. The germline V gene encodes CDR1 SGHRS and CDR2 YFSETQ. This chain's CDR3 is CASSLGPHSGANVLTF. As DNA, the CDR3 is TGCGCCAGCAGCTTGGGGCCCCACTCTGGGGCCAACGTCCTGACTTTC.

This clonotype has ten or more counts. This chain connects TRBV7-9 to TRBJ2-7; no firm D call. The ends were cut back, 1 base at V and 5 bases at J, with 12 bases in the middle. The germline V gene encodes CDR1 SEHNR and CDR2 FQNEAQ (reference sequence). The CDR3 spans 14 residues. Written as DNA, the CDR3 is TGTGCCAGCAGCTTAGGGGCCGGTCTCGACGAGCAGTACTTC. Its protein is CASSLGAGLDEQYF.

This clonotype was detected only a few times. V gene TRBV6-2 or TRBV6-3 combines with J gene TRBJ2-3; tentative D call: TRBD1 (6 bases). Trimming stripped 2 bases from V and 7 bases from J, with 28 bases between. The CDR3 loop spans 19 amino acids. Looked up from germline, CDR1 is MNHEY and CDR2 is SVGEGT. CDR3 residues: CASSYPAVIGAQGMYTQYF. The CDR3 DNA reads as TGTGCCAGCAGTTACCCCGCCGTTATCGGGGCCCAGGGGATGTATACGCAGTATTTT.

This clonotype has ten or more counts. The rearrangement links TRBV11-2 to TRBJ2-1; TRBD1 aligns across 9 bases. Per germline, CDR1 SGHAT and CDR2 FQNNGV. The CDR3 runs to 17 residues. Losses at the gene ends were 3 bases for V and 9 bases for J; bases not matched to a gene: 15. CDR3 amino acids: CASSFRTGQGSVGEQFF. Written as DNA, the CDR3 is TGTGCCAGCAGCTTTCGAACGGGACAGGGCTCGGTCGGTGAGCAGTTCTTC. Drawing the rest from reference TRBV11-2 and TRBJ2-1, the complete variable domain is EAGVAQSPRYKIIEKRQSVAFWCNPISGHATLYWYQQILGQGPKLLIQFQNNGVVDDSQLPKDRFSAERLKGVDSTLKIQPAKLEDSAVYLCASSFRTGQGSVGEQFFGPGTRLTVL.

This clonotype was seen many times. The rearrangement joins TRBV10-3 to TRBJ1-2; 10 bases align to TRBD1. The CDR3 covers 17 residues. Germline-derived CDR1 and CDR2 are ENHRY and SYGVKD. The V segment lost 3 bases and the J segment 8 bases; nucleotides outside the gene matches: 15. CDR3 nucleotide sequence: TGTGCCATCAGTGATCTATTGAGGACAGGGGGGCGGAAAGGCTACACCTTC. Encoded protein: CAISDLLRTGGRKGYTF.